Listed below are T cell receptor beta chains from one sample, sequenced in a study of vaccination and CD4 T cells after COVID-19. TCRdb re-derived calls from the PCR reads in MiXCR, one entry per CDR3 protein. Of under 15,000 distinct CDR3 sequences in the sample, around 59% are singletons; the top ten hold about 13%. Antigens for these TCRs are unknown. Sequenced input: CD4+ T cells from blood, cultured in vitro. The origin of the receptors is a human donor who had recovered from COVID-19. The CDR3 runs from the conserved cysteine through the conserved F or W. A D gene is named only where the DNA matches it firmly. Not every row has a clone size; where given, it reads once, few, many or a size class.

d_call clone_size j_call v_call cdr3_nt cdr3_aa
TRBD1 few TRBJ1-5 TRBV19 TGTGCCAGTAGAGGACAGGGGGGCAATCAGCCCCAGCATTTT CASRGQGGNQPQHF
. . TRBJ1-1 TRBV28 TGTGCCAGCATTACCGACGGAAGGATCACTGAAGCTTTCTTT CASITDGRITEAFF
TRBD1 . TRBJ1-5 TRBV18 TGTGCCAGCGGGACAGGGGGCAATCAGCCCCAGCATTTT CASGTGGNQPQHF
. few TRBJ1-5 TRBV19 TGTGCCAGTAGTATGTCTTCAAGGTTGCAGCCCCAGCATTTT CASSMSSRLQPQHF
. . TRBJ1-1 TRBV2 TGTGCCAGCAGCCTTTCCTCTGCCACTGAAGCTTTCTTT CASSLSSATEAFF
TRBD1 . TRBJ1-1 TRBV7-3 TGTGCCAGCAGCTTGGCCGGGACAGGGATGCCGAACACTGAAGCTTTCTTT CASSLAGTGMPNTEAFF
TRBD2 . TRBJ2-3 TRBV5-5 TGTGCCAGCAGCTTGAGGGATGGCGGGAGTACAGATACGCAGTATTTT CASSLRDGGSTDTQYF
. . TRBJ1-6 TRBV20-1 TGCAGTGCTCAAACCGGGACAAGATATTCACCCCTCCACTTT CSAQTGTRYSPLHF
. few TRBJ2-2 TRBV10-1 TGCGCCAGCAGTGAGTCTGGGACCGGGGAGCTGTTTTTT CASSESGTGELFF
. . TRBJ1-1 TRBV28 TGTGCGACTCTTGACACAGACACTGAAGCTTTCTTT CATLDTDTEAFF
. few TRBJ1-1 TRBV28 TGTGCCAGCGGGTCAGGACTGAACACTGAAGCTTTCTTT CASGSGLNTEAFF
TRBD2 . TRBJ2-2 TRBV27 TGTGCCAGCAGTTCGGCGGGAGCTACCGGGGAGCTGTTTTTT CASSSAGATGELFF
TRBD1 . TRBJ2-7 TRBV6-1 TGTGCCAGCAGGGAGACAGGGGGCAGCTACGAGCAGTACTTC CASRETGGSYEQYF
TRBD2 . TRBJ2-5 TRBV5-1 TGCGCCAGCAGCGCTAGCGGCCAAGAGACCCAGTACTTC CASSASGQETQYF
TRBD2 few TRBJ2-3 TRBV20-1 TGCAGTGCTAGGGGGACTAGTTATGCAGATACGCAGTATTTT CSARGTSYADTQYF
TRBD1 few TRBJ1-5 TRBV2 TGTGCCAGCAGGGTCCTGGGGACAGGGTCCCCCCAGCATTTT CASRVLGTGSPQHF
. . TRBJ2-5 TRBV3-1 TGTGCCAGCAGCCATGGGGGTAGGAAGACCCAGTACTTC CASSHGGRKTQYF